A selection of T cell receptor beta chains follows, all from one sample in a study of blood T cell repertoires in COVID-19. Libraries were prepared by immunoSEQ multiplex PCR; TCRdb keeps only in-frame clonotypes and omits some of them. This sample has roughly 100,000 clones, with about three quarters found just once. Sequenced input: peripheral blood. The origin of the receptors is a man at least 80 years old with COVID-19, enrolled during active disease. The CDR3 runs from the conserved cysteine through the conserved F or W. D genes are given only for firm matches. Rows may omit the clone size; those that give it use once, few, many or a size class.

v_call	j_call	d_call	clone_size	cdr3_nt	cdr3_aa
TRBV6-1	TRBJ2-7	TRBD1	NA	TGTGCCAGCAGTGCGAGCCCGGGACAGGATTACTACGAGCAGTACTTC	CASSASPGQDYYEQYF
TRBV3-1/TRBV3-2	TRBJ2-3	NA	NA	TGTGCCAGCAGCCAAGGACAACGAGATACGCAGTATTTT	CASSQGQRDTQYF
TRBV5-1	TRBJ2-5	TRBD2	NA	TGCGCCAGCCTACTTAGCGGGAGGGCCGGAGAGACCCAGTACTTC	CASLLSGRAGETQYF
TRBV5-1	TRBJ2-7	NA	few	TGCGCCAGCAGCTTGGTACCAGGGAACTACGAGCAGTACTTC	CASSLVPGNYEQYF
TRBV6-5	TRBJ1-5	NA	NA	TGTGCCAGCAGTTACTCGGCAGGGAGGGGACAGCCCCAGCATTTT	CASSYSAGRGQPQHF
TRBV28	TRBJ2-1	TRBD1	NA	TGTGCCAGCAGGCCGCAGGACAGGAACTACAATGAGCAGTTCTTC	CASRPQDRNYNEQFF
TRBV7-9	TRBJ1-2	TRBD1	NA	TGTGCCAGCAGCTTACGGGGGACAGGCCCTAACTATGGCTACACCTTC	CASSLRGTGPNYGYTF
TRBV28	TRBJ1-1	TRBD1	NA	TGTGCCAGCAGTTTGTACAGGGGTACGAAGGTGAACACTGAAGCTTTCTTT	CASSLYRGTKVNTEAFF
TRBV6-5	TRBJ1-3	TRBD1	NA	TGTGCCAGCAGCCCACAGGGGAGCTCTGGAAACACCATATATTTT	CASSPQGSSGNTIYF
TRBV7-2	TRBJ2-1	NA	NA	TGTGCCAGCAGCTCCACCAAGGGGTGGGATGAGCAGTTCTTC	CASSSTKGWDEQFF
TRBV18	TRBJ2-1	TRBD2	NA	TGTGCCAGCTCACCAAGGCGGGAGACCTACAATGAGCAGTTCTTC	CASSPRRETYNEQFF
TRBV6-2/TRBV6-3	TRBJ2-3	NA	NA	TGTGCCAGCAGTTACTCCAGGAGCACAGATACGCAGTATTTT	CASSYSRSTDTQYF
TRBV30	TRBJ1-1	NA	NA	TGTGCCTGGAGTGTACGGGATAGGGCGACCACTGAAGCTTTCTTT	CAWSVRDRATTEAFF
TRBV6-2/TRBV6-3	TRBJ1-1	NA	NA	TGTGCCAGCAGTTACGCTGACTCCAGGGGCACTGAAGCTTTCTTT	CASSYADSRGTEAFF
TRBV12-5	TRBJ2-3	NA	NA	TGTGCTAGTGGTCTATACCAGGGAGATACGCAGTATTTT	CASGLYQGDTQYF
TRBV29-1	TRBJ2-7	TRBD1	once	TGCAGCGTTGAAGGGGACAGGGCGGGCGAGCAGTACTTC	CSVEGDRAGEQYF
TRBV6-5	TRBJ2-7	TRBD1	NA	TGTGCCAGCACCAAGACAGGGGGCTCCTACGAGCAGTACTTC	CASTKTGGSYEQYF
TRBV19	TRBJ2-7	NA	few	TGTGCCAGTAGCGTGGCCTCTCTGGCAAGCGAGCAGTACTTC	CASSVASLASEQYF
TRBV7-2	TRBJ2-7	TRBD1	NA	TGTGCCAGCAGCTTTCAGGGGGCCGGGGAGCAGTACTTC	CASSFQGAGEQYF
TRBV11-2	TRBJ1-6	NA	few	TGTGCCAGCAGCCTCGACACCGACTCCTATAATTCACCCCTCCACTTT	CASSLDTDSYNSPLHF
TRBV6-6	TRBJ1-1	TRBD1	NA	TGTGCCAGCAGAGACAGGGGGCTTATTGAAGCTTTCTTT	CASRDRGLIEAFF
TRBV7-9	TRBJ2-1	NA	NA	TGTGCCAGCAGCCGCGAAAACCGAGACAATGAGCAGTTCTTC	CASSRENRDNEQFF
TRBV2	TRBJ1-6	NA	few	TGTGCCAGCAGTGAACCAAATTCACCCCTCCACTTT	CASSEPNSPLHF
TRBV15	TRBJ2-5	NA	NA	TGTGCCACCAGCAGAGATTTGACAGGCCAAGAGACCCAGTACTTC	CATSRDLTGQETQYF
TRBV29-1	TRBJ1-1	TRBD1	few	TGCAGCGCCGGGTCGACAGGGCCTGGGGCTGAAGCTTTCTTT	CSAGSTGPGAEAFF
TRBV21-1	TRBJ1-2	NA	NA	TGTGCCAGCAGCAATCAGGGGGCGGTTTATGGCTACACCTTC	CASSNQGAVYGYTF
TRBV6-5	TRBJ2-2	NA	NA	TGTGCCAGCAGTCTTTATTACACCGGGGAGCTGTTTTTT	CASSLYYTGELFF
TRBV7-2	TRBJ2-1	TRBD2	NA	TGTGCCAGCAGCCCTAAAGGGACTACTCACAATGAGCAGTTCTTC	CASSPKGTTHNEQFF
TRBV4-1	TRBJ2-1	NA	NA	TGCGCCAGCAGCCAAGGGGGCCCCTACAATGAGCAGTTCTTC	CASSQGGPYNEQFF
TRBV2	TRBJ2-7	NA	few	TGTGCCAGCAGCGATCGACTACCCTACGAGCAGTACTTC	CASSDRLPYEQYF
TRBV5-1	TRBJ2-3	NA	NA	TGCGCCAGCAGCCCGTGGACAGCTACAGATACGCAGTATTTT	CASSPWTATDTQYF
TRBV2	TRBJ2-1	TRBD1	NA	TGTGCCAGCAGGGACAGGGTAGGGGTTAGCAATGAGCAGTTCTTC	CASRDRVGVSNEQFF
TRBV10-3	TRBJ2-1	TRBD2	NA	TGTGCCATCAGTGATCCGGGACTACCCTACAATGAGCAGTTCTTC	CAISDPGLPYNEQFF
TRBV7-2	TRBJ1-2	NA	NA	TGTGCCAGCAGCTTAGCAGGGGAAAACTATGGCTACACCTTC	CASSLAGENYGYTF
TRBV19	TRBJ2-1	TRBD2	NA	TGTGCCAGTAAGGGCGGGAGGAACTCCTACAATGAGCAGTTCTTC	CASKGGRNSYNEQFF
TRBV5-1	TRBJ2-1	TRBD1	NA	TGCGCCAGCAGCTTGACGGGACAGGTTTACAATGAGCAGTTCTTC	CASSLTGQVYNEQFF
TRBV6-5	TRBJ2-2	NA	few	TGTGCCAGCAGCCTAATCGGAGCGAACACCGGGGAGCTGTTTTTT	CASSLIGANTGELFF
TRBV5-1	TRBJ2-1	TRBD2	NA	TGCGCCAGCAGACCCCGGGGTAGCGGGACCAATGAGCAGTTCTTC	CASRPRGSGTNEQFF
TRBV5-7	TRBJ1-1	TRBD1	NA	TGTGCCAGCGTAGGGGGCGTTGAAGCTTTCTTT	CASVGGVEAFF
TRBV4-1	TRBJ2-2	TRBD1	NA	TGCGCCAGCAGCCCCACAGGGGGCGCCGGCGGGGAGCTGTTTTTT	CASSPTGGAGGELFF
TRBV28	TRBJ1-1	NA	NA	TGTGCCAGCTGGACACGGTACACTGAAGCTTTCTTT	CASWTRYTEAFF
TRBV3-1/TRBV3-2	TRBJ2-7	NA	NA	TGTGCCAGCAGCTCCTCCCCCGCGTACGAGCAGTACTTC	CASSSSPAYEQYF
TRBV28	TRBJ1-4	TRBD1	few	TGTGCCAGCAGTTCCCCCCACAGGGGAATGGAGGAAAAACTGTTTTTT	CASSSPHRGMEEKLFF
TRBV5-4	TRBJ1-2	TRBD1	NA	TGTGCCAGCAGCTTGGAGCAGGGGGTGAGGGGCTACACCTTC	CASSLEQGVRGYTF
TRBV5-1	TRBJ1-2	TRBD1	NA	TGCGCCAGCAGCATCGGGACAGGGGCCCGGAACTATGGCTACACCTTC	CASSIGTGARNYGYTF
TRBV7-8	TRBJ2-7	NA	NA	TGTGCCAGCAGCTTGGGGTTAGCGGTTCTCTCCTACGAGCAGTACTTC	CASSLGLAVLSYEQYF
TRBV2	TRBJ1-6	NA	NA	TGTGCCAGCAGTGTTACGGGAACCAATTCACCCCTCCACTTT	CASSVTGTNSPLHF
TRBV2	TRBJ1-2	NA	NA	TGTGCCAGCAGTGAACAGGGAAACTATGGCTACACCTTC	CASSEQGNYGYTF
TRBV28	TRBJ1-5	TRBD1	few	TGTGCCAGCAGTTCATCGGGACAGGGGCACTATAGCAATCAGCCCCAGCATTTT	CASSSSGQGHYSNQPQHF
TRBV6-5	TRBJ2-7	NA	few	TGTGCCAGCAGACTCCCCCACCCGATCTCGGACGAGCAGTACTTC	CASRLPHPISDEQYF
TRBV29-1	TRBJ1-2	TRBD1	NA	TGCAGCGCCGCCCAACAGGGGAACTATGGCTACACCTTC	CSAAQQGNYGYTF
TRBV19	TRBJ2-1	TRBD2	NA	TGTGCCAGTAGTGCCACTAGCGGGGAGGGGCAGTTCTTC	CASSATSGEGQFF
TRBV21-1	TRBJ1-2	NA	once	TGTGCCAGCAGCCTTTACAGGAGGGATGGCTACACCTTC	CASSLYRRDGYTF
TRBV4-3	TRBJ2-1	TRBD2	NA	TGCGCCAGCAGCCAAGATCCCGCGGGGGATTCGTTTATCTACAATGAGCAGTTCTTC	CASSQDPAGDSFIYNEQFF
TRBV19	TRBJ1-2	TRBD1	NA	TGTGCCAGTAGCTCATACAGGGGGCGTCTCTATGGCTACACCTTC	CASSSYRGRLYGYTF
TRBV28	TRBJ2-7	TRBD1	NA	TGTGCCAGCAGTCCACCACAGGGGACGGCCTACGAGCAGTACTTC	CASSPPQGTAYEQYF
TRBV25-1	TRBJ1-4	NA	NA	TGTGCCAGCAGTGAATGGCCCCTAGACCTGGATGAAAAACTGTTTTTT	CASSEWPLDLDEKLFF
TRBV2	TRBJ2-1	NA	NA	TGTGCCAGGACTGTGGGAGTAAGTGATGAGCAGTTCTTC	CARTVGVSDEQFF